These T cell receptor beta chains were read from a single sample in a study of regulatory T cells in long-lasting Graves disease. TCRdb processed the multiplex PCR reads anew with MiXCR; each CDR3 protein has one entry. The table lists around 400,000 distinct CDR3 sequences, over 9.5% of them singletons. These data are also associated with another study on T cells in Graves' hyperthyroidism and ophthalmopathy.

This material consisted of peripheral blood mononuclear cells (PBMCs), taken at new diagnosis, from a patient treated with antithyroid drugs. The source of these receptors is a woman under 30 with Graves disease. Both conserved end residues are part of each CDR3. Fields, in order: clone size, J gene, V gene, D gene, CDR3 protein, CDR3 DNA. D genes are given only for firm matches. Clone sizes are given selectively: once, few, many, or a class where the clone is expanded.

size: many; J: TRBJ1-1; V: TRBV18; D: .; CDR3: CASSPDRTEAFF; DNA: TGTGCCAGCAGCCCAGATCGCACTGAAGCTTTCTTT
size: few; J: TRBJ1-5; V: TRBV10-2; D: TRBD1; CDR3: CASSDRGPNQPQHF; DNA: TGCGCCAGCAGTGACAGGGGGCCCAATCAGCCCCAGCATTTT
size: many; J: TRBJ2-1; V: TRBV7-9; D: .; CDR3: CASSPKMDPLGEQFF; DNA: TGTGCCAGCAGCCCTAAGATGGACCCGCTCGGGGAGCAGTTCTTC
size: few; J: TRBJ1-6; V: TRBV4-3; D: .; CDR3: CASSRSLDNSPLHF; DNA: TGCGCCAGCAGCCGATCTCTAGATAATTCACCCCTCCACTTT
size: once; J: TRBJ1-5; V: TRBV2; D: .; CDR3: CASSQELAGRGNQPQHF; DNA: TGCGCCAGCAGCCAAGAATTAGCAGGAAGGGGCAATCAGCCCCAGCATTTT
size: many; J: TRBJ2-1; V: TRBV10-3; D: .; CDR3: CAISESREAYNEQFF; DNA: TGTGCCATCAGTGAGTCAAGGGAGGCTTACAATGAGCAGTTCTTC
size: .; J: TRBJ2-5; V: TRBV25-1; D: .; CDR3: CASSEGAETQYF; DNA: TGTGCCAGCAGTGAAGGGGCGGAGACCCAGTACTTC
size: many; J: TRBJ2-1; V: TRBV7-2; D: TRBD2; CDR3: CASSQSGTSAYNEQFF; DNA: TGTGCCAGCAGCCAGAGCGGGACTAGCGCCTACAATGAGCAGTTCTTC
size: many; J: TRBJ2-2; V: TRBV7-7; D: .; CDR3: CASSFAGQGLSRELFF; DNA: TGTGCTAGCAGCTTCGCCGGACAGGGACTAAGCCGGGAGCTGTTTTTT
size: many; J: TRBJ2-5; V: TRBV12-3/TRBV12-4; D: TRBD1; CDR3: CASSPKGQGSETQYF; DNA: TGTGCCAGCAGTCCCAAGGGACAGGGGAGCGAGACCCAGTACTTC
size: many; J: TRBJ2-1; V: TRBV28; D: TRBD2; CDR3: CASSFLAGGLYNEQFF; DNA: TGTGCCAGCAGCTTCCTAGCGGGAGGCCTCTACAATGAGCAGTTCTTC
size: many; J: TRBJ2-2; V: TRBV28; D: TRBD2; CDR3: CASRGGANTGELFF; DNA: TGTGCCAGCAGGGGGGGGGCGAACACCGGGGAGCTGTTTTTT
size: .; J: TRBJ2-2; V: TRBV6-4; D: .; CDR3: CASSDTSGVSGELFF; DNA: TGTGCCAGCAGTGACACTTCAGGAGTGTCCGGGGAGCTGTTTTTT
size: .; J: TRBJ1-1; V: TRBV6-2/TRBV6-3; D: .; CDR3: CASNPRGDLPRSGTEAFF; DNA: TGTGCCAGCAACCCTCGGGGGGACTTACCTCGCTCGGGGACTGAAGCTTTCTTT
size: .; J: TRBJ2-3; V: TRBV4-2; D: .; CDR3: CASSQGLGARSTDTQYF; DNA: TGTGCCAGCAGCCAAGGACTCGGGGCTCGAAGCACAGATACGCAGTATTTT
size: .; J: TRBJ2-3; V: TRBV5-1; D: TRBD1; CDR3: CASSPATGVADTQYF; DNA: TGTGCCAGCAGCCCCGCGACAGGGGTGGCAGATACGCAGTATTTT
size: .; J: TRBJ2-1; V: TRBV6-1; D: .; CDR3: CASQGGTHNERFF; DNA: TGTGCCAGCCAGGGGGGGACTCACAATGAGCGGTTCTTC
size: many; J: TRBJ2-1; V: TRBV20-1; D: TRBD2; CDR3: CSARPLAAISYNEQFF; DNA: TGCAGTGCTAGGCCCCTAGCGGCAATATCCTACAATGAGCAGTTCTTC